Sequencing of this T cell receptor beta chain was carried out in a study of CD8+CD57+ T cells in acquired aplastic anemia. Study-level background: DNA recovered from sorted CD4+ and CD8+ cells had a mean of approximately 3.2 ug.

Patients selected for sequencing had displayed CD8+CD57+ cell expansion by flow cytometry. Germline assignment: CDR1 MGHRA and CDR2 YSYEKL. The CDR3 consists of 17 residues. On this clonotype: A much larger clone lies a single base off, so this may be a read error.

TCR beta VDJ combinations and CDR3 sequences were profiled from genomic DNA. TCRdb re-called the reads with MiXCR, one entry per CDR3 protein. The sample carries 160,000 or so distinct CDR3 sequences, around 48% recorded once. Sequencing was carried out using sorted CD4+, CD8+, or CD8+CD57+ T cells (not recorded which) from PBMCs. This chain joins TRBV4-1 and TRBJ1-5; D call uncertain. This receptor was identified in a human donor with aplastic anemia. The CDR3 DNA is TGCGCCGGCAGCCAAGATCCCGAGACAAGAAACAATCAGCCCCAGCATTTT. This codes for CAGSQDPETRNNQPQHF.